Listed below are T cell receptor beta chains from one sample, sequenced in a study of blood T cells in healthy people across ages. TCRdb itself ran the 5' RACE reads through MiXCR, one entry per CDR3 protein. The table has 850,000 to 1,100,000 distinct CDR3 sequences, 35% to 40% seen once; the top ten hold over 10%. The specimen sequenced was blood. The receptors originated from a man aged 18 to 30 in good health. Each CDR3 is given with its conserved first and last residue. A D gene is named only where the DNA matches it firmly. Rows may omit the clone size; those that give it use once, few, many or a size class.

V gene,D gene,J gene,clone size,CDR3 DNA,CDR3 protein
TRBV4-1,NA,TRBJ2-1,once,TGCGCCAGCAGCCAAGGAGTGCAGGCCGGACGGGCTACAAATGAGCAGTTCTTC,CASSQGVQAGRATNEQFF
TRBV5-1,NA,TRBJ2-3,few,TGCGCCAGCAGTTCCGGGACACCAAGCACAGATACGCAGTATTTT,CASSSGTPSTDTQYF
TRBV6-2/TRBV6-3,NA,TRBJ1-2,NA,TGTGCCAGCAGTTTAACGAAAGCTAACTATGGCTACACCTTC,CASSLTKANYGYTF
TRBV9,NA,TRBJ1-1,NA,TGTGCCAGCAGCGTAGTTGGGACTCAGAACACTGAAGCTTTCTTT,CASSVVGTQNTEAFF
TRBV21-1,NA,TRBJ1-5,NA,TGCGCCAGCAGCAAAAGACAGACGAATCAGCCCCAGCATTTT,CASSKRQTNQPQHF
TRBV3-1,TRBD1,TRBJ2-7,few,TGTGCCAGCAGCCAGGAACGGACAGGGAGCTCCTACGAGCAGTACTTC,CASSQERTGSSYEQYF
TRBV4-1,NA,TRBJ2-3,NA,TGCGCCAGCAGCCAATCCGGTATCCCCAACCCCGCGCAGTATTTT,CASSQSGIPNPAQYF
TRBV9,TRBD1,TRBJ2-5,few,TGTGCCAGCAGCGTAGGGACAGGAAGAGAGACCCAGTACTTC,CASSVGTGRETQYF
TRBV2,TRBD2,TRBJ2-1,NA,TGTGCCAGCAGTGAAATGGCGGGGGGCCTTTTGAATGAGCAGTTCTTC,CASSEMAGGLLNEQFF
TRBV6-2/TRBV6-3,TRBD1,TRBJ2-1,few,TGTGCCAGCAGCCCCAACCGGGACAGGGCACGCAAAAACAATGAGCAGTTCTTC,CASSPNRDRARKNNEQFF
TRBV20-1,NA,TRBJ1-6,few,TGCAGTGCTAGTGGCAGAGACTATAATTCACCCCTCCACTTT,CSASGRDYNSPLHF
TRBV20-1,NA,TRBJ2-1,once,TGCAGTGCTCCCCAGGACATACACAATGAGCAGTTCTTC,CSAPQDIHNEQFF
TRBV9,TRBD1,TRBJ1-2,NA,TGTGCCAGCAGCCCCCGGGACAGTCATGGCTACACCTTC,CASSPRDSHGYTF
TRBV6-6,NA,TRBJ1-5,NA,TGTGCCAGCAGCGCGGACGGGGTATGGCCCCAGCATTTT,CASSADGVWPQHF
TRBV20-1,TRBD2,TRBJ2-7,few,TGCAGTGTTTTAGCGGGGAGCTCCTACGAGCAGTACTTC,CSVLAGSSYEQYF
TRBV25-1,NA,TRBJ1-1,NA,TGTGCCAGCAACGAGGGGAGGGAGGAAGCTTTCTTT,CASNEGREEAFF
TRBV7-2,NA,TRBJ2-2,once,TGTGCCAGCAGCCAAGCAGACAGCGAGCTGTTTTTT,CASSQADSELFF
TRBV4-3,TRBD1,TRBJ1-6,few,TGCGCCAGCAGCCAACAAATCCCGGGACAGGAATATTCACCCCTCCACTTT,CASSQQIPGQEYSPLHF
TRBV9,NA,TRBJ2-1,few,TGTGCCAGCAGCCCCGGGGGTGGCAGGGGCTACAATGAGCAGTTCTTC,CASSPGGGRGYNEQFF
TRBV6-5,NA,TRBJ2-5,NA,TGTGCCAGCAGTTACGGGGTCCAAGAGACCCAGTACTTC,CASSYGVQETQYF
TRBV12-3/TRBV12-4,NA,TRBJ2-1,NA,TGTGCCAGCAGACCGGACATCTACAATGAGCAGTTCTTC,CASRPDIYNEQFF
TRBV6-6,NA,TRBJ1-2,NA,TGTGCCAGCAGTGACCAGGGGTCGGATGGCTACACCTTC,CASSDQGSDGYTF
TRBV7-2,NA,TRBJ1-3,NA,TGTGCCAGCAGCTCCCCCGGACGGGGAAACACCATATATTTT,CASSSPGRGNTIYF
TRBV6-2/TRBV6-3,NA,TRBJ1-1,few,TGTGCCAGCAGTTACTTTGGGGGGCGAGATGAAGCTTTCTTT,CASSYFGGRDEAFF
TRBV20-1,NA,TRBJ1-4,few,TGCAGTGCTCAGGGAGGAAGGAATGAAAAACTGTTTTTT,CSAQGGRNEKLFF
TRBV7-2,NA,TRBJ1-1,NA,TGTGCCAGCAGCCCGGACGCGAACACTGAAGCTTTCTTT,CASSPDANTEAFF
TRBV7-3,NA,TRBJ2-3,few,TGTGCCAGCAGCGGACAAGATGCTAGGGCAAGCACAGATACGCAGTATTTT,CASSGQDARASTDTQYF
TRBV6-6,NA,TRBJ2-7,few,TGTGCCAGCAGTTACTCTGCTAGGGATGAGCAGTACTTC,CASSYSARDEQYF
TRBV9,NA,TRBJ1-2,NA,TGTGCCAGCAGACCCCCGGTCAGGGACGGGAACTATGGCTACACCTTC,CASRPPVRDGNYGYTF
TRBV29-1,NA,TRBJ2-7,NA,TGCAGCGTTGCGGGAAACAATGAGCAGTACTTC,CSVAGNNEQYF
TRBV20-1,NA,TRBJ1-3,NA,TGCAGTGCTAGCTCCCGGGACCCAGGGTATACTGGAAACACCATATATTTT,CSASSRDPGYTGNTIYF
TRBV6-6,TRBD1,TRBJ2-7,NA,TGTGCCAGCAGGGGAAACAGGGGCGGCGAGCAGTACTTC,CASRGNRGGEQYF
TRBV9,NA,TRBJ2-1,NA,TGTGCCAGCAGCGTGGGGTCAGGGGGGCACAATGAGCAGTTCTTC,CASSVGSGGHNEQFF
TRBV29-1,NA,TRBJ1-1,few,TGCAGCGTCTCAGGGACCATGAACACTGAAGCTTTCTTT,CSVSGTMNTEAFF
TRBV7-9,TRBD1,TRBJ1-1,few,TGTGCCAGCAGCTCTCCCCTAATAACCTCGACAGGGATGAACACTGAAGCTTTCTTT,CASSSPLITSTGMNTEAFF